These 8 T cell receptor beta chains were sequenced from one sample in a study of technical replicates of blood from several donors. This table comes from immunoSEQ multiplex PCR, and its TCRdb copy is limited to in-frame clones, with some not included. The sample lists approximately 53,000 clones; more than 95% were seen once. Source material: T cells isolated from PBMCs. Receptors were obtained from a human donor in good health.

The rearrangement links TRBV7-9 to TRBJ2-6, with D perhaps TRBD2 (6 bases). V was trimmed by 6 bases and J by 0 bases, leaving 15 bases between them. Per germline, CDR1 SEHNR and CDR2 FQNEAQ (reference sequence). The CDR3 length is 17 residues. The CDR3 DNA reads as TGTGCCAGCAGTTCCTCGCGGGAAAACTCTGGGGCCAACGTCCTGACTTTC. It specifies CASSSSRENSGANVLTF. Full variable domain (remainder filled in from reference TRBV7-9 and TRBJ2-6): DTGVSQNPRHKITKRGQNVTFRCDPISEHNRLYWYRQTLGQGPEFLTYFQNEAQLEKSRLLSDRFSAERPKGSFSTLEIQRTEQGDSAMYLCASSSSRENSGANVLTFGAGSRLTVL.

The CDR3 here is CASSLGGIGPGNTIYF. DNA of the CDR3: TGTGCCAGCAGCTTAGGAGGGATTGGCCCCGGAAACACCATATATTTT. The chain carries TRBV7-2 and TRBJ1-3; D unclear. Looked up from germline, CDR1 is SGHTA and CDR2 is FQGNSA. V dropped 1 base and J dropped 4 bases, with 14 bases sitting between them. CDR3 length: 16 amino acids. The complete variable domain, with remaining parts taken from reference TRBV7-2 and TRBJ1-3, reads GAGVSQSPSNKVTEKGKDVELRCDPISGHTALYWYRQSLGQGLEFLIYFQGNSAPDKSGLPSDRFSAERTGGSVSTLTIQRTQQEDSAVYLCASSLGGIGPGNTIYFGEGSWLTVV.

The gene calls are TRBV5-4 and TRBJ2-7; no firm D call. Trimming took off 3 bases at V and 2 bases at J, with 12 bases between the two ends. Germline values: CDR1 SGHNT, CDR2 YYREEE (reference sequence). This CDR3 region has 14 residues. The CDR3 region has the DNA TGTGCCAGCAGCTACCCAGGTGATACCTACGAGCAGTACTTC. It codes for CASSYPGDTYEQYF. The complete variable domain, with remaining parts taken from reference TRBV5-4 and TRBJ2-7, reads ETGVTQSPTHLIKTRGQQVTLRCSSQSGHNTVSWYQQALGQGPQFIFQYYREEENGRGNFPPRFSGLQFPNYSSELNVNALELDDSALYLCASSYPGDTYEQYFGPGTRLTVT.

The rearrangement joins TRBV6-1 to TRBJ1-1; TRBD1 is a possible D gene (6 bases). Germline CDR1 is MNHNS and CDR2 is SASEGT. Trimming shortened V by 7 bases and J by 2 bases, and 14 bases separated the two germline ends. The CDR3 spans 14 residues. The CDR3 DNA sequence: TGTGCCAGCACCGTCAGGGGCCTTAACACTGAAGCTTTCTTT. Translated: CASTVRGLNTEAFF.

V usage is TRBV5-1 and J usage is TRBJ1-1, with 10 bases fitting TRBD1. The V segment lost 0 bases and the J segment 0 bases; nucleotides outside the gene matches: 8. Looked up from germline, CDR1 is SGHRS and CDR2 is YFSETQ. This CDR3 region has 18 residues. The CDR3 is CASSLAGTGAIMNTEAFF. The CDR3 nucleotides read TGCGCCAGCAGCTTGGCCGGGACAGGGGCGATCATGAACACTGAAGCTTTCTTT. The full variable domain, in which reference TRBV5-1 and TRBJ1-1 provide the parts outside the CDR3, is KAGVTQTPRYLIKTRGQQVTLSCSPISGHRSVSWYQQTPGQGLQFLFEYFSETQRNKGNFPGRFSGRQFSNSRSEMNVSTLELGDSALYLCASSLAGTGAIMNTEAFFGQGTRLTVV.

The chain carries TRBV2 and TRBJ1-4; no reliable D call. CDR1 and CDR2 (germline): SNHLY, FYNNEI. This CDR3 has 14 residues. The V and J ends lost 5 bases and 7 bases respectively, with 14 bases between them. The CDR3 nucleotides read TGTGCCAGCAGTATGCGGGGAGAAGGTGAAAAACTGTTTTTT. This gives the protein CASSMRGEGEKLFF.

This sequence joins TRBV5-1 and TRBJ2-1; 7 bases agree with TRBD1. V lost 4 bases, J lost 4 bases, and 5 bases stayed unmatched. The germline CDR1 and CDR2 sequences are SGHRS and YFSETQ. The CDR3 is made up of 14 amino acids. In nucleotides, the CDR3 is TGCGCCAGCAGCCCGGACAGGAGGTACAATGAGCAGTTCTTC. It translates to CASSPDRRYNEQFF.

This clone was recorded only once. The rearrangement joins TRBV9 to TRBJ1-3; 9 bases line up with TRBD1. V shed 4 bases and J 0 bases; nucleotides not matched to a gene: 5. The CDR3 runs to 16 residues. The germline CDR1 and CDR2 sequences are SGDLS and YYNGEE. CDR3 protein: CASSTDRGLSGNTIYF. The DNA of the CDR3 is TGTGCCAGCAGCACGGACAGGGGCCTCTCTGGAAACACCATATATTTT.